This record covers a single T cell receptor (beta chain). The sample comes from a study of monozygotic twins with inflammatory bowel disease. Reanalyzing the 5' RACE reads, TCRdb keeps one entry per CDR3 protein, without DNA. Its table lists a few hundred thousand distinct CDR3 sequences. The CDR3 runs 13 residues. Looked up from germline, CDR1 is MNHEY and CDR2 is SVGEGT. Sequencing was performed on blood. The source of this sequence is a human donor with ulcerative colitis or Crohn's disease, or a healthy co-twin of an affected twin (not recorded which). The chain combines TRBV6-2 or TRBV6-3 with TRBJ2-7. CDR3 loop: CASTLRGSYEQYF.